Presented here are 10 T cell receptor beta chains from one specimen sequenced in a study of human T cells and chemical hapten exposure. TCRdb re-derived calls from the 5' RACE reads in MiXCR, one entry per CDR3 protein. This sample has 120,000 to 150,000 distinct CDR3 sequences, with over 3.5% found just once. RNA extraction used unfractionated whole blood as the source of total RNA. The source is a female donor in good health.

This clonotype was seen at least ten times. CDR3 sequence reads: CSAMFGTGGNYGYTF. The CDR3 nucleotides are TGCAGTGCCATGTTTGGGACAGGGGGCAACTATGGCTACACCTTC. This chain uses TRBV20-1 with TRBJ1-2; TRBD1 matches at 12 bases. There are 15 residues in the CDR3. V shed 6 bases and J 2 bases; nucleotides not matched to a gene: 7. CDR1 and CDR2 (germline): DFQATT, SNEGSKA (reference sequence).

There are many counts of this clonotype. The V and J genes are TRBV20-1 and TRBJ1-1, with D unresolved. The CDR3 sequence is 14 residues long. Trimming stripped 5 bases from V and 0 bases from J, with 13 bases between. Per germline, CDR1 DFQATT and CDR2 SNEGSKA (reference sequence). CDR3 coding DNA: TGCAGTGCTCAAGGAGGGTTAATGAACACTGAAGCTTTCTTT. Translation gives CSAQGGLMNTEAFF.

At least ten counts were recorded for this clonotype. The CDR3 loop reads CASGSDRDTGELFF. The CDR3 DNA reads as TGTGCTAGTGGTTCCGACAGGGACACCGGGGAGCTGTTTTTT. This rearrangement joins TRBV12-5 to TRBJ2-2, with 7 bases lining up with TRBD1. The V and J ends lost 4 bases and 3 bases, in that order; junction bases with no gene match: 2. In germline, CDR1 is LGHNT, CDR2 FRNRAP. CDR3 size: 14 residues.

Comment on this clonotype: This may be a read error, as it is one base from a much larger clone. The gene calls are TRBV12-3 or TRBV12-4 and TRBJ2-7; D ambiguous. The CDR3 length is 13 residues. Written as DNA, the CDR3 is TGTGCCAGCAGGGACGGTATCTCCGACGAGCAGTACTTC. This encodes CASRDGISDEQYF.

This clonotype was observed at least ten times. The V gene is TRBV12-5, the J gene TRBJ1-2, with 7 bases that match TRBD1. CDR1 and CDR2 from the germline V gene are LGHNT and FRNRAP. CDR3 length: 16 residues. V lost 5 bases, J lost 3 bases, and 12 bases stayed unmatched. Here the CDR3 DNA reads TGTGCTAGTGGTCCCCTAACAGGGGAAGAGGACTATGGCTACACCTTC. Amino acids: CASGPLTGEEDYGYTF.

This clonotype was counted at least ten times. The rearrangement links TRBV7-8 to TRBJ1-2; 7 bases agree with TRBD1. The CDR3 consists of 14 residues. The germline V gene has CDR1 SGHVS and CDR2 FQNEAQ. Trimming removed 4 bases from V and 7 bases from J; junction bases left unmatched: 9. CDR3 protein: CASSSWETGVGYTF. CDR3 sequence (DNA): TGTGCCAGCAGCTCATGGGAAACAGGGGTTGGCTACACCTTC.

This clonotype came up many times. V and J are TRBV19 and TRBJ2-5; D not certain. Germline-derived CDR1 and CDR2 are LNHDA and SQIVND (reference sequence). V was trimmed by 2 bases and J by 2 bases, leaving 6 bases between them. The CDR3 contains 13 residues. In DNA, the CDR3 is TGTGCCAGTAGTATAAACAGACAAGAGACCCAGTACTTC. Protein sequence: CASSINRQETQYF.

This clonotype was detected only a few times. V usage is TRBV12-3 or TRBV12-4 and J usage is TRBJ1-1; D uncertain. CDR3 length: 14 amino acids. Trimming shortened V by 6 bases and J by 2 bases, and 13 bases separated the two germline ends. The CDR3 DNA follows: TGTGCCAGCAGGCTAATTGGGTCCAACACTGAAGCTTTCTTT. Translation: CASRLIGSNTEAFF.

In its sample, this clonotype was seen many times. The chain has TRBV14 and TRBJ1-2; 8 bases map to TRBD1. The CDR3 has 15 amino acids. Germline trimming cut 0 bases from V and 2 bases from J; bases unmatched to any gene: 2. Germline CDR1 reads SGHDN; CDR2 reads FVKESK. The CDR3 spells CASSQDRGRNYGYTF. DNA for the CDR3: TGTGCCAGCAGCCAAGACAGGGGGCGCAACTATGGCTACACCTTC.

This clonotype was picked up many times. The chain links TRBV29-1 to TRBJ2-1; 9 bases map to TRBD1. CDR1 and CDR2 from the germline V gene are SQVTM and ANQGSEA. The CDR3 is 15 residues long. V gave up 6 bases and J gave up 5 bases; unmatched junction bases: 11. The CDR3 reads CSVFRQGVGNNEQFF. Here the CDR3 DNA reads TGCAGCGTCTTCCGACAGGGGGTGGGGAACAATGAGCAGTTCTTC.